This is a list of T cell receptor beta chains from one sample in a study of OX40 agonist ivuxolimab in advanced cancers. Repertoires were generated with immunoSEQ multiplex PCR, while TCRdb's copy carries only in-frame clones and drops some. The sample shows about 64,000 clones, roughly 86% of them seen only once. The sample was CD4+ or CD8+ T cells sorted from blood, taken in a trial of the OX40 agonist ivuxolimab. These TCRs come from an adult with an advanced solid tumor such as melanoma, head and neck, liver or kidney cancer. The CDR3 runs from the conserved cysteine through the conserved F or W. The D gene is left open where the match is weak. The size of a clone is reported for some rows only, either as once, few or many, or as a class for expanded clones.

TRBV7-9	NA	few	TRBJ1-5	CASSLAGQGNQPQHF	TGTGCCAGCAGCTTAGCGGGGCAAGGCAATCAGCCCCAGCATTTT
TRBV6-5	NA	NA	TRBJ2-7	CASRTTASTYEQYF	TGTGCCAGCAGAACGACAGCTTCCACCTACGAGCAGTACTTC
TRBV15	TRBD1	once	TRBJ2-7	CATSMGQISYEQYF	TGTGCCACCAGCATGGGACAGATATCCTACGAGCAGTACTTC
TRBV28	NA	NA	TRBJ2-7	CASRKYYEQYF	TGTGCCAGCAGGAAGTACTACGAGCAGTACTTC
TRBV5-8	NA	NA	TRBJ2-3	CASSLSRSGGLRTDTQYF	TGTGCCAGCAGCCTTTCGAGGTCGGGGGGCCTCCGCACAGATACGCAGTATTTT
TRBV7-9	TRBD1	few	TRBJ1-1	CASSPRGQMNTEAFF	TGTGCCAGCAGCCCCCGGGGACAGATGAACACTGAAGCTTTCTTT
TRBV27	NA	NA	TRBJ2-3	CASRVWDRTDTQYF	TGTGCCAGCAGGGTATGGGACCGCACAGATACGCAGTATTTT
TRBV7-7	TRBD1	NA	TRBJ2-7	CASSLGQGPSYEQYF	TGTGCTAGCAGCCTCGGACAGGGACCCTCCTACGAGCAGTACTTC
TRBV29-1	TRBD1	NA	TRBJ2-3	CSETGATDTQYF	TGCAGCGAAACAGGGGCAACAGATACGCAGTATTTT
TRBV25-1	NA	NA	TRBJ2-5	CASSSSGLETQYF	TGTGCCAGCAGTTCCTCGGGCTTGGAGACCCAGTACTTC
TRBV5-5	NA	NA	TRBJ1-2	CASSLGRAANYGYTF	TGTGCCAGCAGCTTGGGAAGGGCAGCTAACTATGGCTACACCTTC
TRBV10-3	NA	NA	TRBJ1-5	CAISGLFNQPQHF	TGTGCCATCAGTGGGCTTTTCAATCAGCCCCAGCATTTT
TRBV19	TRBD2	NA	TRBJ2-1	CASSKTSGGNEQFF	TGTGCCAGTAGTAAGACTAGCGGGGGGAATGAGCAGTTCTTC
TRBV30	NA	NA	TRBJ1-6	CASASYNSPLHF	TGTGCCTCAGCGTCCTATAATTCACCCCTCCACTTT
TRBV25-1	NA	once	TRBJ2-1	CASSPVGEQFF	TGTGCCAGCAGCCCCGTGGGTGAGCAGTTCTTC
TRBV2	TRBD1	NA	TRBJ2-1	CASSVDRDNEQFF	TGTGCCAGCAGTGTGGACAGGGACAATGAGCAGTTCTTC
TRBV2	NA	NA	TRBJ1-5	CASTEQFNQPQHF	TGTGCCAGCACAGAACAGTTCAATCAGCCCCAGCATTTT
TRBV5-1	TRBD1	once	TRBJ2-7	CATSPGQGPNEQYF	TGCGCCACCTCTCCGGGACAGGGCCCCAACGAGCAGTACTTC
TRBV10-2	TRBD1	few	TRBJ1-6	CASSSGQNNSPLHF	TGCGCCAGCAGTTCGGGACAGAATAATTCACCCCTCCACTTT
TRBV7-8	NA	NA	TRBJ2-7	CASTPGVYEQYF	TGTGCCAGCACACCAGGGGTGTACGAGCAGTACTTC
TRBV5-4	TRBD2	NA	TRBJ2-1	CASSSSGSSYNEQFF	TGTGCCAGCAGCTCTAGCGGGAGCTCCTACAATGAGCAGTTCTTC
TRBV27	NA	NA	TRBJ1-2	CASSLEQGLNYGYTF	TGTGCCAGCAGTTTAGAACAGGGCCTTAACTATGGCTACACCTTC
TRBV10-2	NA	NA	TRBJ1-1	CASNDWAGGTEAFF	TGCGCCAGCAACGACTGGGCCGGAGGCACTGAAGCTTTCTTT
TRBV7-9	NA	few	TRBJ2-7	CASSSTGWGLHEQYF	TGTGCCAGCAGCTCCACAGGGTGGGGCCTCCACGAGCAGTACTTC
TRBV7-9	NA	NA	TRBJ2-5	CASSSSGAETQYF	TGTGCCAGCAGCAGCAGTGGGGCGGAGACCCAGTACTTC
TRBV27	TRBD1	NA	TRBJ2-1	CASSPLVKQGQGPLRFQFF	TGTGCCAGCAGTCCCCTCGTCAAACAGGGGCAGGGGCCCCTGAGGTTCCAGTTCTTC
TRBV29-1	NA	NA	TRBJ1-2	CSVEGGAYNYGYTF	TGCAGCGTTGAGGGGGGAGCCTATAACTATGGCTACACCTTC
TRBV7-9	NA	NA	TRBJ1-5	CASSSTEYNQPQHF	TGTGCCAGCAGCTCGACGGAGTACAATCAGCCCCAGCATTTT
TRBV5-3	NA	NA	TRBJ1-5	CARSFTEHLNQPQHF	TGTGCCAGAAGCTTCACGGAACACCTGAATCAGCCCCAGCATTTT
TRBV5-1	NA	once	TRBJ1-3	CASSLGPENTIYF	TGCGCCAGCAGCTTGGGCCCCGAGAACACCATATATTTT
TRBV7-9	TRBD2	once	TRBJ2-5	CASSLSGSGETQYF	TGTGCCAGCAGCCTTAGCGGGAGTGGAGAGACCCAGTACTTC
TRBV9	TRBD1	NA	TRBJ2-7	CASSLGQGGYEQYF	TGTGCCAGCAGCCTAGGACAGGGGGGATACGAGCAGTACTTC
TRBV4-2	NA	NA	TRBJ2-5	CASSQVGTQETQYF	TGTGCCAGCAGCCAAGTCGGGACTCAAGAGACCCAGTACTTC
TRBV5-1	NA	NA	TRBJ1-2	CASSSGNPDPGYTF	TGCGCCAGCAGCTCGGGCAATCCGGACCCTGGCTACACCTTC
TRBV30	NA	NA	TRBJ1-2	CAWSEQSRGNDGYTF	TGTGCCTGGAGTGAACAGTCGCGGGGCAATGATGGCTACACCTTC
TRBV19	NA	NA	TRBJ1-1	CASSIGVNTEAFF	TGTGCCAGTAGTATAGGGGTAAACACTGAAGCTTTCTTT
TRBV19	NA	NA	TRBJ1-1	CASSIGQGYTEAFF	TGTGCCAGTAGTATCGGTCAGGGATACACTGAAGCTTTCTTT
TRBV5-4	TRBD1	NA	TRBJ1-1	CASSLAGTGVNTEAFF	TGTGCCAGCAGCTTGGCGGGGACAGGGGTGAACACTGAAGCTTTCTTT
TRBV6-4	NA	NA	TRBJ1-1	CASSVDRNTEAFF	TGTGCCAGCAGTGTCGACCGGAACACTGAAGCTTTCTTT
TRBV6-6	NA	NA	TRBJ1-2	CASKTELYGYTF	TGTGCCAGCAAGACCGAGCTCTATGGCTACACCTTC
TRBV19	NA	NA	TRBJ2-3	CASKVRGTASRGTDTQYF	TGTGCCAGTAAGGTCAGGGGCACAGCATCTAGGGGCACAGATACGCAGTATTTT
TRBV7-2	TRBD2	NA	TRBJ2-7	CASSLEPSGSPKGEQYF	TGTGCCAGCAGCTTAGAGCCTAGCGGGAGCCCCAAGGGAGAGCAGTACTTC